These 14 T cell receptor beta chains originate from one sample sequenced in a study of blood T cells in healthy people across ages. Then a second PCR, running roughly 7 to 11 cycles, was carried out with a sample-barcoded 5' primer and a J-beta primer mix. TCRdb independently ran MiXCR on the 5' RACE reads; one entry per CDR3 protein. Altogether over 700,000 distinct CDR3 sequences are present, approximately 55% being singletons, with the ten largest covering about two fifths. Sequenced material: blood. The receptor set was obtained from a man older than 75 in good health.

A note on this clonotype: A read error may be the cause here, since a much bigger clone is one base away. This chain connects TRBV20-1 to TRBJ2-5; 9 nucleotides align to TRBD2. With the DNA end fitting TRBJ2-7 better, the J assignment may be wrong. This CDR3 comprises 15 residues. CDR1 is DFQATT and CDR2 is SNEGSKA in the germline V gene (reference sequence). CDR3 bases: TGCAGTGCTAGAGATCGGACTAGCGAGAGTTACGAGCAGTACTTC. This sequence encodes CSARDRTSESYEQYF.

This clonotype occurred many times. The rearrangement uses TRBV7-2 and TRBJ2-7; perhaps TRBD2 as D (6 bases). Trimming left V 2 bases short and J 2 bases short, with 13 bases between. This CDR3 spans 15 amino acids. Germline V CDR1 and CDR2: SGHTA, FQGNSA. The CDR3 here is CASSLSGGIAYEQYF. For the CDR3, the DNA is TGTGCCAGCAGCTTATCCGGCGGGATAGCCTACGAGCAGTACTTC.

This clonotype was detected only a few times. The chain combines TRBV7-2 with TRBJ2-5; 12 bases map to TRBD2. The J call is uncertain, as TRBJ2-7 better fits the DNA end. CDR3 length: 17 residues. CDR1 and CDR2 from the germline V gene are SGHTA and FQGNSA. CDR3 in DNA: TGTGCCAGCAGCTTGGGACTAGCGGGCCAAATCCCCTACGAGCAGTACTTC. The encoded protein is CASSLGLAGQIPYEQYF.

CDR3 sequence: CASSWTSAAEQYF. In nucleotides, the CDR3 is TGTGCCAGCAGCTGGACCTCCGCGGCCGAGCAGTACTTC. V gene TRBV11-2 combines with J gene TRBJ2-7; D not certain. Trimming cost V 4 bases and J 6 bases, with 13 bases left between them. Germline assignment: CDR1 SGHAT and CDR2 FQNNGV. The CDR3 is made up of 13 amino acids.

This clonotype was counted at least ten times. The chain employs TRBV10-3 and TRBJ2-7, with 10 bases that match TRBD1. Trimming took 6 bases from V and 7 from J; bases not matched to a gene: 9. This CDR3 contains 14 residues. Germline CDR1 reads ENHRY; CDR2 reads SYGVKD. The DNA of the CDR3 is TGTGCCATCAGCGACAGGGGGCATGCTACGGAGCAGTACTTC. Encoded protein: CAISDRGHATEQYF.

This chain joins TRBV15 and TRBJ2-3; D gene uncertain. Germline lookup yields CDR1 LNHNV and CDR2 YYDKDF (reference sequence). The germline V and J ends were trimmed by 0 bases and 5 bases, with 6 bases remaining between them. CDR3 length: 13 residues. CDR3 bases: TGTGCCACCAGCAGAGATACGGGAGATACGCAGTATTTT. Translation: CATSRDTGDTQYF.

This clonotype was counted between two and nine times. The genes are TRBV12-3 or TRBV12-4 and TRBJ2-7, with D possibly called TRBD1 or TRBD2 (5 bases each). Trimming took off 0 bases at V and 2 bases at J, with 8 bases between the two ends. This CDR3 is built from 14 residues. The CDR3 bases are TGTGCCAGCAGTTTAGCGCTGGGGGCCTACGAGCAGTACTTC. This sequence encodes CASSLALGAYEQYF.

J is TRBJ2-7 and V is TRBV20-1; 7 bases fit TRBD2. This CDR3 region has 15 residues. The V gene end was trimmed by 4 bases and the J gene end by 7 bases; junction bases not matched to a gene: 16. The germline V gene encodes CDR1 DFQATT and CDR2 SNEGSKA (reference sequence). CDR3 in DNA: TGCAGTGCTACCGGTTCTCCTCGGGACTACAATGAGCAGTACTTC. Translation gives CSATGSPRDYNEQYF.

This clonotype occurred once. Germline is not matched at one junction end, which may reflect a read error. The CDR3 nucleotides read TGTAGTGCCTGGGGCGCTAGTCTCAACGAGCAGTACTTC. Encoded protein: CSAWGASLNEQYF. V gene TRBV20-1 combines with J gene TRBJ2-4, with D perhaps TRBD1 (5 bases). The better agreement between TRBJ2-7 and the DNA end casts doubt on the J call. Germline V gene sequence: CDR1 DFQATT, CDR2 SNEGSKA (reference sequence). The CDR3 has 13 residues.

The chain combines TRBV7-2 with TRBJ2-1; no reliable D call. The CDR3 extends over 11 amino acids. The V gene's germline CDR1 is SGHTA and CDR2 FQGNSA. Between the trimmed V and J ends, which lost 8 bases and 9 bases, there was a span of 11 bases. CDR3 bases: TGTGCCAGCGCTCGGACGGGTGAGCAGTTCTTC. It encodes CASARTGEQFF.

CDR3 bases: TGTGCCAGCAGTTTGGCCAGCCGAGCCAAAAACATTCAGTACTTC. Encoded protein: CASSLASRAKNIQYF. The rearrangement links TRBV28 to TRBJ2-4; the D is unclear. The CDR3 runs to 15 residues. V lost 3 bases and J lost 0, with 9 bases in between. Germline assignment: CDR1 MDHEN and CDR2 SYDVKM.

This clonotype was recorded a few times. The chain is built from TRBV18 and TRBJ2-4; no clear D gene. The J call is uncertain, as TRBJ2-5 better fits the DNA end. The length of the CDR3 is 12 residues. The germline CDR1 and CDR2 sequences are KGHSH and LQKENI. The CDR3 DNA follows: TGTGCCAGCTCACCAGTGAAAGAGACCCAGTACTTC. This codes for CASSPVKETQYF.

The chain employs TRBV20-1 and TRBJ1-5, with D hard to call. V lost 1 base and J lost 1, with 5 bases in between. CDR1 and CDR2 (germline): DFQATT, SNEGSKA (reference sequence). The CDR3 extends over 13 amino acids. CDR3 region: CSARALSNQPQHF. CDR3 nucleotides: TGCAGTGCTAGAGCCCTGAGCAATCAGCCCCAGCATTTT.

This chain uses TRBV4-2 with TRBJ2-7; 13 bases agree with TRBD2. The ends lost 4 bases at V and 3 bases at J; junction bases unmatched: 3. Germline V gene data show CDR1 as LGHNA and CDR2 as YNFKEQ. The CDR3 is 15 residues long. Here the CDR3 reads CASSPGLAGNYEQYF. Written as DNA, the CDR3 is TGTGCCAGCAGCCCGGGACTAGCGGGGAACTACGAGCAGTACTTC.